The clone carrying this T cell receptor (beta chain) was seen only a few times. The data originate from a study of blood T cells in healthy people across ages. It was with a sample-barcoded 5' primer and a J-beta primer mix that a second PCR of about 6 to 12 cycles was run. TCRdb re-called the 5' RACE reads with MiXCR, one entry per CDR3 protein. The sample carries around 970,000 distinct CDR3 sequences, roughly 47% recorded once. No fewer than 7 million PBMCs went into each sample. V dropped 7 bases and J dropped 4 bases, with 14 bases sitting between them. CDR3 length: 14 amino acids. In germline, CDR1 is SNHLY, CDR2 FYNNEI.

Material: blood. V gene TRBV2 combines with J gene TRBJ2-1; D is perhaps TRBD2 (6 bases). The source of this sequence is a woman aged 55-69 years in good health. CDR3 nucleotides: TGTGCCAGCACTGACCGGGACTTTTACAATGAGCAGTTCTTC. It is translated as CASTDRDFYNEQFF. The variable domain in full, with the rest retrieved from reference TRBV2 and TRBJ2-1, is EPEVTQTPSHQVTQMGQEVILRCVPISNHLYFYWYRQILGQKVEFLVSFYNNEISEKSEIFDDQFSVERPDGSNFTLKIRSTKLEDSAMYFCASTDRDFYNEQFFGPGTRLTVL.